This paragraph covers one TCR beta chain sequence. Its antigen is still unknown. V trimming: 5 bases; J trimming: 1 base; junction bases outside the gene matches: 7. The CDR3 runs to 15 residues. Per the germline V gene, CDR1 is SEHNR and CDR2 is FQNEAQ (reference sequence). In the PCR, 60 Vbeta and 13 Jbeta primers were used. Using immunoSEQ multiplex PCR, the repertoire was profiled, and TCRdb retains in-frame clones only, with some absent. The repertoire has fewer than 250,000 clones, more than 75% of them found once; the top ten carry around 6%. This cohort consisted of healthy bone marrow donors. This specimen belongs to a study of cytomegalovirus exposure and HLA in healthy donors. The study's findings and limits: Several of the most significant clusters appeared, in a later analysis, to be linked to common viral pathogens. In a later analysis, at a false discovery rate of 0.05, 16,951 TCR beta sequences were associated with HLA alleles.

The sequenced sample consisted of PBMCs. The sequence derives from a man aged 35-49 years in good health and CMV-seropositive. The V and J genes are TRBV7-9 and TRBJ1-1, with TRBD1 matching over 7 bases. The chain's CDR3 is CASSRPGQRNTEAFF. DNA of the CDR3: TGTGCCAGCAGCCGCCCGGGACAGCGGAACACTGAAGCTTTCTTT. The entire variable domain, with the rest obtained from reference TRBV7-9 and TRBJ1-1, is as follows: DTGVSQNPRHKITKRGQNVTFRCDPISEHNRLYWYRQTLGQGPEFLTYFQNEAQLEKSRLLSDRFSAERPKGSFSTLEIQRTEQGDSAMYLCASSRPGQRNTEAFFGQGTRLTVV.